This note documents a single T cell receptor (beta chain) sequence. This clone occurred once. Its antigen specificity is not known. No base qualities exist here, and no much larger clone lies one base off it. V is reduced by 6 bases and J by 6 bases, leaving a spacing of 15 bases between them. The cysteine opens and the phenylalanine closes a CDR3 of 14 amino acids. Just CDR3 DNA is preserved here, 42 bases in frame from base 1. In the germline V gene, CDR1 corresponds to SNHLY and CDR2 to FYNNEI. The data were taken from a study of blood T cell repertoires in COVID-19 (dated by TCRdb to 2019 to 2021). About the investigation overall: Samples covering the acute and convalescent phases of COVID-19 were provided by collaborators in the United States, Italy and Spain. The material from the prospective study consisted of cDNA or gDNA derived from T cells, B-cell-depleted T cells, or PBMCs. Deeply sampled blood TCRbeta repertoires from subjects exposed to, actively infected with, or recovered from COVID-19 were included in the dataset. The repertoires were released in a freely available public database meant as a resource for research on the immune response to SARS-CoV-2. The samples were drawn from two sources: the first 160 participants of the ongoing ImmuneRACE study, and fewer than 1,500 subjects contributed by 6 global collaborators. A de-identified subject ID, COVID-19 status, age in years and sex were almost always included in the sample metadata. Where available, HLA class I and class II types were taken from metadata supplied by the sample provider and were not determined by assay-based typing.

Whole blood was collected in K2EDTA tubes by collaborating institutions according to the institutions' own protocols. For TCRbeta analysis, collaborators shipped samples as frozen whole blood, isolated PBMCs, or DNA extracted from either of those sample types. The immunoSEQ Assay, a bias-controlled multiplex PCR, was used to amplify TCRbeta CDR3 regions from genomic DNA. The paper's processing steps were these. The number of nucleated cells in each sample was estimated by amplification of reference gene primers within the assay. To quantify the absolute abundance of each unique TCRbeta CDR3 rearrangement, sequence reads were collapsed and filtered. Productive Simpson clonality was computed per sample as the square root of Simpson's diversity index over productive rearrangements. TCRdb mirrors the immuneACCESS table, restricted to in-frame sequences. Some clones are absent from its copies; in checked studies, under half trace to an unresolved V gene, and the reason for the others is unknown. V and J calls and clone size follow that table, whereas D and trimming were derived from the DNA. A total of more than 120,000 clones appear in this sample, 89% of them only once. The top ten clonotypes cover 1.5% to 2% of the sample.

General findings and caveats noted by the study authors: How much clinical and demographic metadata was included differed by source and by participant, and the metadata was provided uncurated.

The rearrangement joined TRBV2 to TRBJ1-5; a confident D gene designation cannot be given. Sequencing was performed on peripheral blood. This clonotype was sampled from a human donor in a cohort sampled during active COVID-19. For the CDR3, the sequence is CASSAEAPGQPQHF. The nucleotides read TGTGCCAGCAGCGCCGAGGCTCCTGGTCAGCCCCAGCATTTT. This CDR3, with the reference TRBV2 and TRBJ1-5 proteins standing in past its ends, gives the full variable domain EPEVTQTPSHQVTQMGQEVILRCVPISNHLYFYWYRQILGQKVEFLVSFYNNEISEKSEIFDDQFSVERPDGSNFTLKIRSTKLEDSAMYFCASSAEAPGQPQHFGDGTRLSIL.